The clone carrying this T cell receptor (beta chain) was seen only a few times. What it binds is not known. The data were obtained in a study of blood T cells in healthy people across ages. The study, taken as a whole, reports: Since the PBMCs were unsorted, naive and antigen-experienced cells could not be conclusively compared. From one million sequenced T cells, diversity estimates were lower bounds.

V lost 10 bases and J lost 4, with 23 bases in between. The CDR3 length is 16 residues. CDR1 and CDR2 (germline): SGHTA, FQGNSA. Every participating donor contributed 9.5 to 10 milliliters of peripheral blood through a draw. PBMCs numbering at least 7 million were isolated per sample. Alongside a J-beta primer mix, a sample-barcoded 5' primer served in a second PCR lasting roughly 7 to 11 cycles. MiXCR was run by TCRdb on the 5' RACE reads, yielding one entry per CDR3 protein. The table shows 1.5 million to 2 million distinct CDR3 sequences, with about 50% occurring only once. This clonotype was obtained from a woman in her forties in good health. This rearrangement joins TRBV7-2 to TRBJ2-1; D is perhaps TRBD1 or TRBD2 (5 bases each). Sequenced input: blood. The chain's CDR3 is CANTLPDGTKYNEQFF. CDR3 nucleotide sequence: TGTGCCAATACCCTCCCCGACGGGACCAAGTACAATGAGCAGTTCTTC.